Each of the 23 T cell receptor beta chains below was sequenced from the same sample in a study of blood T cell repertoires in COVID-19. Method: immunoSEQ multiplex PCR; TCRdb's copy keeps in-frame clones and lacks some. This sample carries approximately 350,000 clones, 83% of them seen once, and the ten largest clones take less than 6%. The source material was PBMCs or T cells enriched from blood (not recorded which). The receptors shown here come from a woman between 45 and 65 years old who had recovered from COVID-19.

CDR3 nucleotide sequence: TGTGCCAGCAGTGGACAACTAGCGGCCGGGCCCGGGGAGCTGTTTTTT. Its protein is CASSGQLAAGPGELFF. The V and J genes are TRBV6-1 and TRBJ2-2, with 8 nucleotides matching TRBD2. The length of the CDR3 is 16 residues. Germline loops: CDR1 MNHNS, CDR2 SASEGT. J was trimmed by 6 bases and V by 4 bases; bases with no gene match: 10.

The genes are TRBV27 and TRBJ1-3, with 8 positions matching TRBD1. V was pared by 6 bases and J by 4 bases, with 5 bases of the junction left unmatched. From germline, CDR1 is MNHEY and CDR2 SMNVEV (reference sequence). The CDR3 is 14 amino acids. The CDR3 reads CASRLTGAGNTIYF. The CDR3 DNA reads TGTGCCAGCAGGCTGACAGGGGCAGGAAACACCATATATTTT.

V is TRBV5-4 and J is TRBJ2-5, with 7 bases that match TRBD2. The CDR3 contains 16 residues. CDR1 and CDR2 from the germline V gene are SGHNT and YYREEE (reference sequence). Trimming at V came to 4 bases and at J to 5 bases, leaving 14 bases not matched to a gene. The CDR3 here is CASSTPGAGAGETQYF. The CDR3 nucleotides are TGTGCCAGCAGCACCCCCGGGGCGGGAGCGGGGGAGACCCAGTACTTC.

The genes are TRBV19 and TRBJ1-5, with no clear D. The CDR3 has 15 residues. V was pared by 2 bases and J by 2 bases, with 10 bases between. The germline gives CDR1 LNHDA, CDR2 SQIVND (reference sequence). The CDR3 spells CASSIQVGGNQPQHF. CDR3 sequence (DNA): TGTGCCAGTAGTATACAGGTGGGCGGCAATCAGCCCCAGCATTTT.

The rearrangement joins TRBV7-9 to TRBJ2-3; D call uncertain. This CDR3 is 15 amino acids long. CDR1 SEHNR and CDR2 FQNEAQ come from the germline V gene (reference sequence). Trimming took 1 base from V and 1 from J, leaving 9 bases between them. The DNA for the CDR3 is TGTGCCAGCAGCTTAGACTCTCCGGGCACAGATACGCAGTATTTT. Its translation is CASSLDSPGTDTQYF.

This chain joins TRBV4-2 and TRBJ2-3; TRBD1 agrees at 10 bases. The V segment lost 3 bases and the J segment 4 bases; nucleotides outside the gene matches: 7. The germline V gene has CDR1 LGHNA and CDR2 YNFKEQ. The CDR3 is 16 amino acids. In DNA, the CDR3 is TGTGCCAGCAGCCAGGGGGACAGGGGAGGCCCAGATACGCAGTATTTT. Translation gives CASSQGDRGGPDTQYF.

This chain links TRBV5-1 with TRBJ2-1; TRBD2 is a possible D gene (6 bases). Germline CDR1 SGHRS, CDR2 YFSETQ. Trimming left V 0 bases short and J 4 bases short, with 11 bases between. This CDR3 has 15 amino acids. In DNA, the CDR3 is TGCGCCAGCAGCTTGGAGATAGCGGAGTACAATGAGCAGTTCTTC. This translates into CASSLEIAEYNEQFF.

J is TRBJ1-4 and V is TRBV5-5, with D unclear. This CDR3 contains 16 residues. V lost 0 bases and J lost 3, with 12 bases in between. Germline V CDR1 and CDR2: SGHKS, YYEKEE (reference sequence). CDR3 in amino acids: CASSLVSQSANEKLFF. In DNA, the CDR3 is TGTGCCAGCAGCTTGGTGTCCCAGTCCGCTAATGAAAAACTGTTTTTT.

The chain recombines TRBV5-6 with TRBJ2-3; 8 bases line up with TRBD1. The CDR3 spans 16 residues. The V gene's germline CDR1 is SGHDT and CDR2 YYEEEE. Trimming took 4 bases from V and 1 from J; bases not matched to a gene: 8. This chain's CDR3 is CASSHRPGQGTDTQYF. CDR3 nucleotides: TGTGCCAGCAGCCACCGCCCGGGACAGGGCACAGATACGCAGTATTTT.

The rearrangement links TRBV7-9 to TRBJ2-5, with 12 bases fitting TRBD2. J lost 5 bases, V lost 4 bases, and 17 bases had no gene match. CDR3 length: 19 amino acids. Germline CDR1 reads SEHNR; CDR2 reads FQNEAQ (reference sequence). The CDR3 sequence is CASSSPLTSGRPPGETQYF. The CDR3, as DNA: TGTGCCAGCAGCTCCCCTCTCACTAGCGGGAGGCCCCCGGGGGAGACCCAGTACTTC.

The chain has TRBV3-1 (or the pseudogene TRBV3-2) and TRBJ2-4; 7 positions agree with TRBD2. V lost 6 bases to trimming and J lost 1 base; unmatched junction nucleotides: 3. CDR1 and CDR2 from the germline V gene are LGHDT and YNNKEL (reference sequence). CDR3 length: 14 amino acids. The CDR3 DNA is TGTGCCAGCAGATCGGGGGGTGCCAAAAACATTCAGTACTTC. Amino acids: CASRSGGAKNIQYF.

V usage is TRBV10-3 and J usage is TRBJ1-1; possible D gene TRBD1, 5 bases. V lost 10 bases and J lost 0, with 12 bases in between. From germline, CDR1 is ENHRY and CDR2 SYGVKD. This CDR3 contains 13 residues. CDR3 amino acids: CATSDSVNTEAFF. The CDR3 DNA is TGTGCCACCTCCGACAGTGTGAACACTGAAGCTTTCTTT.

This clone showed up just a few times. DNA for the CDR3: TGCAGCGTGGGACAGGGGGGGGACTATGGCTACACCTTC. Translating gives CSVGQGGDYGYTF. The rearrangement links TRBV29-1 to TRBJ1-2, with TRBD1 identical over 11 bases. The germline CDR1 and CDR2 sequences are SQVTM and ANQGSEA. V was pared by 6 bases and J by 3 bases, with 3 bases of the junction left unmatched. The CDR3 spans 13 residues.

CDR3 loop: CASSLIGGVGGYTF. As DNA, the CDR3 is TGTGCCAGCAGCCTAATAGGGGGCGTAGGAGGCTACACCTTC. The chain carries TRBV5-4 and TRBJ1-2; 7 nucleotides match TRBD1. The CDR3 loop spans 14 amino acids. Looked up from germline, CDR1 is SGHNT and CDR2 is YYREEE (reference sequence). With V trimmed by 4 bases and J by 8 bases, 11 bases remained unmatched.

This chain connects TRBV3-1 (or the pseudogene TRBV3-2) to TRBJ1-2; the match to TRBD1 covers 7 bases. Germline assignment: CDR1 LGHDT and CDR2 YNNKEL (reference sequence). V shed 3 bases and J 8 bases; nucleotides not matched to a gene: 12. The CDR3 has 15 amino acids. CDR3 DNA sequence: TGTGCCAGCAGCCATTTAAGACAGGGAATTCCCGGCTACACCTTC. Its protein is CASSHLRQGIPGYTF.

This sequence joins TRBV2 and TRBJ2-1; unclear D gene. Per germline, CDR1 SNHLY and CDR2 FYNNEI. The length of the CDR3 is 12 residues. Trimming stripped 3 bases from V and 4 bases from J, with 4 bases between. The CDR3 DNA sequence: TGTGCCAGCAGTGACCCTTACAATGAGCAGTTCTTC. Amino acids: CASSDPYNEQFF. The full variable domain, in which reference TRBV2 and TRBJ2-1 provide the parts outside the CDR3, is EPEVTQTPSHQVTQMGQEVILRCVPISNHLYFYWYRQILGQKVEFLVSFYNNEISEKSEIFDDQFSVERPDGSNFTLKIRSTKLEDSAMYFCASSDPYNEQFFGPGTRLTVL.

This chain uses TRBV30 with TRBJ1-2, with D possibly matching TRBD1 (5 bases). CDR1 is GTSNPN and CDR2 is SVGIG in the germline V gene (reference sequence). The germline V and J ends were trimmed by 7 bases and 4 bases, with 13 bases remaining between them. The CDR3 totals 12 residues. The CDR3 nucleotides read TGTGCCTCATCTTGGGGGGGCTATGGCTACACCTTC. It specifies CASSWGGYGYTF.

The rearrangement joins TRBV5-6 to TRBJ2-2, with 8 bases matching TRBD2. V dropped 3 bases and J dropped 6; count of bases not matched to a gene: 7. The CDR3 extends over 15 amino acids. Germline V lookup: CDR1 SGHDT, CDR2 YYEEEE. CDR3 in DNA: TGTGCCAGCAGCTCGGGACTAGGGGAAGCCGGGGAGCTGTTTTTT. Residues: CASSSGLGEAGELFF.

V and J are TRBV7-8 and TRBJ2-1; 11 bases match TRBD2. The CDR3 is made up of 16 amino acids. Germline V gene lookup returns CDR1 SGHVS and CDR2 FQNEAQ. V trimming: 5 bases; J trimming: 6 bases; junction bases outside the gene matches: 9. The CDR3 spells CASSPLELAGVNEQFF. CDR3 in DNA: TGTGCCAGCAGCCCGCTGGAACTAGCGGGAGTCAATGAGCAGTTCTTC.

The V and J genes are TRBV5-1 and TRBJ2-2; D is possibly TRBD2 (6 bases). The CDR3 consists of 14 residues. With 5 bases removed from V and 9 bases from J, the gap between germline ends came to 17 bases. From germline, CDR1 is SGHRS and CDR2 YFSETQ. Written as DNA, the CDR3 is TGCGCCAGCAGGGCGACTAGAGGACTCAGGGAGCTGTTTTTT. It translates to CASRATRGLRELFF.

This chain links TRBV30 with TRBJ1-1; 10 bases agree with TRBD1. J lost 0 bases, V lost 1 base, and 11 bases had no gene match. The CDR3 runs 18 residues. Germline-derived CDR1 and CDR2 are GTSNPN and SVGIG (reference sequence). Here the CDR3 DNA reads TGTGCCTGGAGTGAGCTGGACAGGGGGTTTTTTATGAACACTGAAGCTTTCTTT. This gives the protein CAWSELDRGFFMNTEAFF.

This clone occurred once. The CDR3 nucleotides read TGTGCCAGCTCACCACCTCTAGCGGGGGTAGAGACCCAGTACTTC. Protein: CASSPPLAGVETQYF. The chain uses TRBV18 and TRBJ2-5, with 10 bases that match TRBD2. Germline V gene data show CDR1 as KGHSH and CDR2 as LQKENI. V lost 0 bases and J lost 4; bases outside the gene matches: 2. The CDR3 is 15 amino acids.

The chain links TRBV6-1 to TRBJ1-5; D may be TRBD1 (5 bases). V lost 2 bases and J 0 bases, leaving 14 bases between the germline ends. CDR3 length: 17 amino acids. Germline CDR1 MNHNS, CDR2 SASEGT. CDR3 in amino acids: CASSERKAGGSNQPQHF. Written as DNA, the CDR3 is TGTGCCAGCAGTGAAAGAAAGGCGGGGGGTAGCAATCAGCCCCAGCATTTT.